This record looks at one TCR beta chain sequence and its context. Everyone who took part was 18 to 89 years old, and they came from about two dozen US areas. Each participant's cohort was designated according to participant-reported clinical history. This sample is part of a study of blood T cell repertoires in COVID-19. Study information: Whether acute or convalescent, the COVID-19 samples came from the United States, Italy and Spain. The cDNA or gDNA used as material had been derived from T cells, B-cell-depleted T cells, or PBMCs.

Germline V gene sequence: CDR1 SGHTA, CDR2 FQGNSA. J gave up 7 bases and V 5 bases, and 11 bases lay outside the gene matches. The CDR3 spans 15 residues. Method: immunoSEQ multiplex PCR; TCRdb's copy keeps in-frame clones and lacks some. The repertoire includes 300,000 to 350,000 clones, roughly 87% of them detected once, and under 1.3% sits in the top ten. The chain couples TRBV7-2 to TRBJ2-1; TRBD1 agrees at 7 bases. This TCR was sampled from a woman in her 30s who had recovered from COVID-19. What was sequenced was PBMCs or T cells enriched from blood (not recorded which). CDR3 bases: TGTGCCAGCAGCCCACCAAGACAGGGCGGGAATGAGCAGTTCTTC. It codes for CASSPPRQGGNEQFF.